Below are 32 T cell receptor beta chains sequenced from a single sample in a study of cytomegalovirus exposure and HLA in healthy donors. Clones were read by immunoSEQ multiplex PCR, and TCRdb kept only the in-frame ones, dropping some. The sample includes approximately 65,000 clones, more than 95% of them seen just once. The sample consisted of PBMCs. These receptors originate from a man aged 18 to 30 in good health and CMV-seronegative.

V usage is TRBV19 and J usage is TRBJ1-2; possible D gene TRBD1, 6 bases. The CDR3 length is 13 residues. The V and J ends lost 11 bases and 6 bases respectively, with 19 bases between them. Germline V gives CDR1 LNHDA, CDR2 SQIVND (reference sequence). CDR3: CASTGMHGHGYTF. As DNA, the CDR3 is TGTGCCTCCACAGGGATGCACGGGCATGGCTACACCTTC.

CDR3 in amino acids: CASSFGSSGQGTYEQYF. The CDR3 DNA is TGCGCCAGCAGCTTTGGCAGCTCGGGACAGGGTACCTACGAGCAGTACTTC. The gene calls are TRBV5-1 and TRBJ2-7, with TRBD1 matching over 9 bases. The CDR3 loop spans 17 amino acids. Germline trimming cut 2 bases from V and 2 bases from J; bases unmatched to any gene: 11. Germline CDR1 and CDR2: SGHRS and YFSETQ.

This clone was seen just once. The chain recombines TRBV9 with TRBJ2-2, with 7 positions matching TRBD1. This CDR3 contains 15 residues. With V trimmed by 3 bases and J by 4 bases, 6 bases remained unmatched. Per germline, CDR1 SGDLS and CDR2 YYNGEE. CDR3 amino acids: CASSGDRVGTGELFF. In DNA form, the CDR3 reads TGTGCCAGCAGCGGAGACAGGGTCGGCACCGGGGAGCTGTTTTTT.

V usage is TRBV12-5 and J usage is TRBJ2-2; no clear D. Germline loops: CDR1 LGHNT, CDR2 FRNRAP. The CDR3 has 14 amino acids. Trimming cost V 1 base and J 3 bases, with 6 bases left between them. The CDR3 here is CASGLAGYTGELFF. In nucleotides, the CDR3 is TGTGCTAGTGGTTTGGCAGGATACACCGGGGAGCTGTTTTTT.

In this sample, this clone turned up once. This rearrangement joins TRBV6-1 to TRBJ1-5, with D unresolved. The V end was cut by 10 bases, the J end by 7 bases, with 8 bases between. The V gene's germline CDR1 is MNHNS and CDR2 SASEGT. The CDR3 extends over 10 amino acids. In DNA form, the CDR3 reads TGTGCCAACTCCGGGCAGCCCCAGCATTTT. As protein: CANSGQPQHF.

This chain links TRBV5-1 with TRBJ2-1, with D unresolved. From germline, CDR1 is SGHRS and CDR2 YFSETQ. This CDR3 has 15 amino acids. Trimming removed 2 bases at V and 0 bases at J, with 9 bases between. For the CDR3, the DNA is TGCGCCAGCAGCTTCGCGGAAATCTCCTACAATGAGCAGTTCTTC. It is translated as CASSFAEISYNEQFF.

J is TRBJ2-5 and V is TRBV13; TRBD2 aligns across 14 bases. The CDR3 covers 16 residues. V was clipped by 5 bases and J by 5 bases; unmatched bases: 7. CDR1 and CDR2 (germline): PRHDT, FYEKMQ (reference sequence). Here the CDR3 reads CASSGGLAGVWETQYF. CDR3 DNA sequence: TGTGCCAGCAGCGGGGGACTAGCGGGAGTCTGGGAGACCCAGTACTTC.

The rearrangement joins TRBV7-9 to TRBJ1-1; 8 bases are shared with TRBD1. With 5 bases clipped from V and 3 bases from J, the junction kept 8 bases outside the gene matches. Germline lookup yields CDR1 SEHNR and CDR2 FQNEAQ (reference sequence). The length of the CDR3 is 15 residues. Written as DNA, the CDR3 is TGTGCCAGCAGCCAAAATGACAGGGGATACACTGAAGCTTTCTTT. Translation: CASSQNDRGYTEAFF.

The CDR3 DNA is TGTGCCAGCAGCAAAGGGTGCCCAGGGGGTTACTACGAGCAGTACTTC. Translation gives CASSKGCPGGYYEQYF. This chain links TRBV21-1 with TRBJ2-7; the D call TRBD1 from the table was never checked on the DNA. TRBV21-1 is described as a pseudogene. This CDR3 is 16 amino acids long.

The chain joins TRBV9 to TRBJ1-3, with a tentative D call TRBD1 (6 bases). CDR3 length: 16 residues. Looked up from germline, CDR1 is SGDLS and CDR2 is YYNGEE. V was shortened by 4 bases and J by 0 bases, with 14 bases between the two germline ends. As DNA, the CDR3 is TGTGCCAGCAGCAGACGGACAGAGAGCTCTGGAAACACCATATATTTT. Translated, it gives CASSRRTESSGNTIYF.

V is TRBV4-1 and J is TRBJ1-3, with 7 bases lining up with TRBD1. The germline CDR1 and CDR2 sequences are MGHRA and YSYEKL. V was clipped by 3 bases and J by 0 bases; unmatched bases: 8. This CDR3 comprises 17 residues. This CDR3 reads CASSHAARDSSGNTIYF. CDR3 coding DNA: TGCGCCAGCAGCCACGCTGCTCGGGACAGCTCTGGAAACACCATATATTTT.

V and J are TRBV6-1 and TRBJ1-1; D ambiguous. Trimming shortened V by 5 bases and J by 2 bases, and 9 bases separated the two germline ends. The CDR3 runs 13 residues. CDR1 MNHNS and CDR2 SASEGT come from the germline V gene. CDR3 in DNA: TGTGCCAGCAGTACCTACCAAAACACTGAAGCTTTCTTT. This gives the protein CASSTYQNTEAFF.

V usage is TRBV9 and J usage is TRBJ1-2; possible D gene TRBD1, 5 bases. From germline, CDR1 is SGDLS and CDR2 YYNGEE. CDR3 length: 12 amino acids. Trimming cost V 5 bases and J 4 bases, with 9 bases left between them. The CDR3 DNA reads TGTGCCAGCAGAACGGGGGTCTATGGCTACACCTTC. It codes for CASRTGVYGYTF.

The chain joins TRBV2 to TRBJ2-2; TRBD2 is a possible D gene (5 bases). Germline loops: CDR1 SNHLY, CDR2 FYNNEI. V lost 10 bases and J lost 1, with 16 bases in between. This CDR3 has 15 residues. The CDR3 DNA follows: TGTGCCATCCCCCGGGGAACGGAGAACACCGGGGAGCTGTTTTTT. Its translation: CAIPRGTENTGELFF. The whole variable domain, remainder taken from reference TRBV2 and TRBJ2-2, is EPEVTQTPSHQVTQMGQEVILRCVPISNHLYFYWYRQILGQKVEFLVSFYNNEISEKSEIFDDQFSVERPDGSNFTLKIRSTKLEDSAMYFCAIPRGTENTGELFFGEGSRLTVL.

V and J are TRBV10-1 and TRBJ2-5; TRBD1 matches 9 bases. After removal of 5 bases from V and 4 bases from J, the junction contained 2 bases not matched to a gene. Germline loops: CDR1 WNHNN, CDR2 SYGVQD (reference sequence). This CDR3 has 13 residues. The CDR3 sequence is CASSPGQGETQYF. CDR3 in DNA: TGCGCCAGCAGTCCGGGACAGGGAGAGACCCAGTACTTC.

This sequence joins TRBV30 and TRBJ2-7; 7 bases map to TRBD1. Germline values: CDR1 GTSNPN, CDR2 SVGIG (reference sequence). CDR3 size: 12 residues. Trimming removed 8 bases from V and 2 bases from J; junction bases left unmatched: 6. CDR3 loop: CAGNRGPYEQYF. The CDR3, as DNA: TGTGCCGGGAACAGGGGACCCTACGAGCAGTACTTC.

The chain carries TRBV14 and TRBJ2-7; D is undetermined. The CDR3 consists of 15 residues. CDR1 and CDR2 from the germline V gene are SGHDN and FVKESK. V lost 1 base to trimming and J lost 3 bases, with 13 bases between them. Written as DNA, the CDR3 is TGTGCCAGCAGCCAAGGGTTTGACACATACTACGAGCAGTACTTC. Translating it yields CASSQGFDTYYEQYF.

The V gene is TRBV6-5, the J gene TRBJ1-1; D is uncertain. V was shortened by 0 bases and J by 1 base, with 12 bases between the two germline ends. Germline loops: CDR1 MNHEY, CDR2 SVGAGI. This CDR3 spans 16 amino acids. The CDR3 DNA sequence: TGTGCCAGCAGTTACTCAATCTATCCAGGGAACACTGAAGCTTTCTTT. This gives the protein CASSYSIYPGNTEAFF.

The chain joins TRBV30 to TRBJ1-1; 8 positions agree with TRBD1. The J segment lost 2 bases and the V segment lost 0 bases, leaving 14 bases of the junction unmatched. Germline V gene data show CDR1 as GTSNPN and CDR2 as SVGIG (reference sequence). The CDR3 loop spans 18 amino acids. CDR3 sequence reads: CAWSVSFLLGQGNTEAFF. CDR3 in DNA: TGTGCCTGGAGTGTATCTTTCCTATTAGGACAGGGTAACACTGAAGCTTTCTTT.

The rearrangement uses TRBV5-4 and TRBJ1-1; 9 bases align to TRBD1. Germline V gene sequence: CDR1 SGHNT, CDR2 YYREEE (reference sequence). Trimming removed 0 bases from V and 2 bases from J; junction bases left unmatched: 2. The CDR3 contains 15 residues. The CDR3 DNA reads TGTGCCAGCAGCTTGGGGGACAGGGAAAACACTGAAGCTTTCTTT. Its protein is CASSLGDRENTEAFF. Filled out from reference TRBV5-4 and TRBJ1-1, the complete variable domain reads ETGVTQSPTHLIKTRGQQVTLRCSSQSGHNTVSWYQQALGQGPQFIFQYYREEENGRGNFPPRFSGLQFPNYSSELNVNALELDDSALYLCASSLGDRENTEAFFGQGTRLTVV.

The chain combines TRBV7-6 with TRBJ1-1, with D perhaps matching TRBD1 (6 bases). Germline lookup yields CDR1 SGHVS and CDR2 FNYEAQ. CDR3 length: 13 residues. Trimming took 5 bases from V and 1 from J, leaving 8 bases between them. CDR3 sequence reads: CASSGGGNTEAFF. The CDR3 coding sequence is TGTGCCAGCAGCGGGGGCGGGAACACTGAAGCTTTCTTT.

This clone was seen only once. The gene calls are TRBV6-1 and TRBJ2-1; 10 bases are shared with TRBD2. Germline V gene data show CDR1 as MNHNS and CDR2 as SASEGT. V dropped 7 bases and J dropped 6; count of bases not matched to a gene: 6. The CDR3 extends over 14 amino acids. The CDR3 coding sequence is TGTGCCAGCACTGTAGCGGGGGGAGGCAATGAGCAGTTCTTC. The encoded protein is CASTVAGGGNEQFF.

V gene TRBV2 combines with J gene TRBJ2-1; 9 bases line up with TRBD1. The CDR3 contains 12 residues. In germline, CDR1 is SNHLY, CDR2 FYNNEI. Unmatched junction bases numbered 2, after V lost 6 bases and J lost 8 bases. CDR3 coding DNA: TGTGCCAGCAGGAGACAGGGGGATGAGCAGTTCTTC. Translating it yields CASRRQGDEQFF.

This chain links TRBV9 with TRBJ2-1, with D possibly being TRBD2 (5 bases). Germline CDR1 is SGDLS and CDR2 is YYNGEE. The germline V and J ends were trimmed by 7 bases and 7 bases, with 12 bases remaining between them. The length of the CDR3 is 12 residues. The CDR3: CASGLARNEQFF. In DNA, the CDR3 is TGTGCCAGCGGTCTAGCACGGAATGAGCAGTTCTTC.

The CDR3 loop reads CASSGPGQGNEKLFF. The CDR3 DNA sequence: TGTGCCAGCAGCGGACCGGGACAGGGGAATGAAAAACTGTTTTTT. The chain links TRBV9 to TRBJ1-4, with 10 bases that match TRBD1. The CDR3 covers 15 residues. Germline V gene data show CDR1 as SGDLS and CDR2 as YYNGEE. V trimming: 3 bases; J trimming: 5 bases; junction bases outside the gene matches: 4.

Only one count was recorded for this clone. The V and J genes are TRBV7-9 and TRBJ2-2; possible D gene TRBD1, 5 bases. V shed 1 base and J shed 2 bases, with 8 bases lying between them. The CDR3 is made up of 15 amino acids. CDR1 SEHNR and CDR2 FQNEAQ come from the germline V gene (reference sequence). The CDR3 region has the DNA TGTGCCAGCAGCTTAGGGCAGGGCAACACCGGGGAGCTGTTTTTT. Translating gives CASSLGQGNTGELFF.

CDR3 in DNA: TGTGCCAGCGGCCCCGGGACAGGGGGCGTCACTGAAGCTTTCTTT. Translation gives CASGPGTGGVTEAFF. This rearrangement joins TRBV28 to TRBJ1-1; 12 bases are shared with TRBD1. The V gene end was trimmed by 8 bases and the J gene end by 4 bases; junction bases not matched to a gene: 8. Germline values: CDR1 MDHEN, CDR2 SYDVKM. This CDR3 region has 15 residues.

The CDR3 bases are TGTGCCAGCAGCTTGGGGAGCTCCGGGACAGGGATCAATCAGCCCCAGCATTTT. Protein: CASSLGSSGTGINQPQHF. This chain uses TRBV5-6 with TRBJ1-5; 9 positions agree with TRBD1. V shed 0 bases, J shed 3 bases, and the junction held 10 bases outside the gene matches. Germline V gene sequence: CDR1 SGHDT, CDR2 YYEEEE. The CDR3 totals 18 residues. Using reference TRBV5-6 and TRBJ1-5 for the parts outside the CDR3, the full variable domain is DAGVTQSPTHLIKTRGQQVTLRCSPKSGHDTVSWYQQALGQGPQFIFQYYEEEERQRGNFPDRFSGHQFPNYSSELNVNALLLGDSALYLCASSLGSSGTGINQPQHFGDGTRLSIL.

This clone was counted a single time. The genes are TRBV11-2 and TRBJ1-1; D may be TRBD1 (5 bases). Trimming left V 3 bases short and J 1 base short, with 9 bases between. The CDR3 has 14 residues. Germline CDR1 is SGHAT and CDR2 is FQNNGV. The CDR3 spells CASSFRVGNTEAFF. The DNA for the CDR3 is TGTGCCAGCAGCTTCAGGGTTGGGAACACTGAAGCTTTCTTT.

The chain joins TRBV2 to TRBJ1-1; TRBD1 aligns across 8 bases. Germline V gives CDR1 SNHLY, CDR2 FYNNEI. This CDR3 spans 13 amino acids. J lost 7 bases, V lost 6 bases, and 7 bases had no gene match. The CDR3 DNA sequence: TGTGCCAGCAGCCTAATCGGACAGGGTGAAGCTTTCTTT. It yields the protein CASSLIGQGEAFF.

V is TRBV6-5 and J is TRBJ2-7; perhaps TRBD1 as D (5 bases). Trimming left V 7 bases short and J 2 bases short, with 9 bases between. The CDR3 consists of 12 residues. The germline gives CDR1 MNHEY, CDR2 SVGAGI. CDR3 amino acids: CASKKGPYEQYF. CDR3 bases: TGTGCCAGCAAAAAGGGGCCCTACGAGCAGTACTTC.

V is TRBV5-6 and J is TRBJ2-7; 7 bases match TRBD2. V lost 3 bases and J lost 3; bases outside the gene matches: 9. This CDR3 spans 15 amino acids. Germline assignment: CDR1 SGHDT and CDR2 YYEEEE. CDR3 loop: CASSSLKLAIYEQYF. DNA of the CDR3: TGTGCCAGCAGCTCCTTAAAACTAGCGATCTACGAGCAGTACTTC.